The 2 T cell receptor beta chains reported below all come from one sample, sequenced in a study of blood T cell repertoires in COVID-19. Produced via immunoSEQ multiplex PCR; TCRdb's table is partial and in-frame only. Found here are around 130,000 clones, 84% of them singletons; the top ten hold roughly 13%. Material for sequencing was peripheral blood. These receptors were collected from a human donor in a cohort sampled during active COVID-19.

The rearrangement joins TRBV18 to TRBJ2-4; the match to TRBD1 covers 7 bases. The CDR3 has 15 residues. V shed 5 bases and J 0 bases; nucleotides not matched to a gene: 4. Per the germline V gene, CDR1 is KGHSH and CDR2 is LQKENI. Here the CDR3 DNA reads TGTGCCAGCTCAGACAGGGATATAGCCAAAAACATTCAGTACTTC. This gives the protein CASSDRDIAKNIQYF.

This clone was picked up one time. This sequence joins TRBV2 and TRBJ1-2; no clear D. The CDR3 is 17 residues long. Between the trimmed V and J ends, which lost 5 bases and 2 bases, there was a span of 21 bases. The germline V gene has CDR1 SNHLY and CDR2 FYNNEI. The CDR3 is CASSPSEVTPLNYGYTF. The CDR3 nucleotides are TGTGCCAGCAGTCCTTCAGAAGTAACACCACTAAACTATGGCTACACCTTC. Complete variable domain (other parts from reference TRBV2 and TRBJ1-2): EPEVTQTPSHQVTQMGQEVILRCVPISNHLYFYWYRQILGQKVEFLVSFYNNEISEKSEIFDDQFSVERPDGSNFTLKIRSTKLEDSAMYFCASSPSEVTPLNYGYTFGSGTRLTVV.